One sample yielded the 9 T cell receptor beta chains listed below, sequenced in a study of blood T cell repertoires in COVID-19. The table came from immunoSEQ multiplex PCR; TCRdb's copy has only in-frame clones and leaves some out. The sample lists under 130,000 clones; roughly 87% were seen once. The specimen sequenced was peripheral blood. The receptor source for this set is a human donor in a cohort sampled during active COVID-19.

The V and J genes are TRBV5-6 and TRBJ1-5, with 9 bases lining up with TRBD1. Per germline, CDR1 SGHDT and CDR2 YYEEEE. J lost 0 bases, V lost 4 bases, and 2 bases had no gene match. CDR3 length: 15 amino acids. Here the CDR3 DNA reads TGTGCCAGCAGCAGGGACAGGGATAGCAATCAGCCCCAGCATTTT. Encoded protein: CASSRDRDSNQPQHF.

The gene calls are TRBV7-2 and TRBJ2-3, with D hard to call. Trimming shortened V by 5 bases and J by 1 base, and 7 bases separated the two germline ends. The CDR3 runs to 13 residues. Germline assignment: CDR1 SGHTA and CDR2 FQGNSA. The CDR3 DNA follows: TGTGCCAGCAGCCTTCCTGGCACAGATACGCAGTATTTT. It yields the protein CASSLPGTDTQYF.

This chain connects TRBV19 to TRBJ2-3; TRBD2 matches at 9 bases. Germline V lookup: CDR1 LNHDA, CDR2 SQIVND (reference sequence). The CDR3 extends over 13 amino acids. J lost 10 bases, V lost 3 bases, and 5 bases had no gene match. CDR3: CASSMGLAGAQYF. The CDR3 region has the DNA TGTGCCAGTAGTATGGGACTAGCTGGAGCGCAGTATTTT.

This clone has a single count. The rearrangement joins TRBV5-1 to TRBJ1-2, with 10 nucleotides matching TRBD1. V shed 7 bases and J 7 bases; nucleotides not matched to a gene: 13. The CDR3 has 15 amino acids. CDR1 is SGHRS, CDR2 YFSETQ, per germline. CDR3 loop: CASGDGTGESSGYTF. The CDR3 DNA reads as TGCGCCAGCGGGGACGGGACAGGGGAATCTAGTGGCTACACCTTC.

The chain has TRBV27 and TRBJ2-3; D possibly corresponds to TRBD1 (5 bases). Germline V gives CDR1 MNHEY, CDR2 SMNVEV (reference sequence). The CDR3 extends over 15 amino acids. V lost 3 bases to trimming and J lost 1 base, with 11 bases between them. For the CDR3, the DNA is TGTGCCAGCAGTTTCGACAGAAGGCGCACAGATACGCAGTATTTT. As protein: CASSFDRRRTDTQYF.

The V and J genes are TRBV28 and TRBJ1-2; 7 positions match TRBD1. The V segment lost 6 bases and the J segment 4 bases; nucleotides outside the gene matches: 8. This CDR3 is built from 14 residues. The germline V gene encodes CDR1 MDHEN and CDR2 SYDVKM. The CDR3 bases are TGTGCCAGCAGCCAACCACAGGGGACCTATGGCTACACCTTC. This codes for CASSQPQGTYGYTF.

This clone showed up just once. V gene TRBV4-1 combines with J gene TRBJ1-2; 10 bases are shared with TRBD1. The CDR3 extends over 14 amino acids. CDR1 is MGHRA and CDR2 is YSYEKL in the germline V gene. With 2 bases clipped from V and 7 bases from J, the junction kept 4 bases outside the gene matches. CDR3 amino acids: CASSQWDRGGGYTF. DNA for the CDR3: TGCGCCAGCAGCCAATGGGACAGGGGTGGTGGCTACACCTTC.

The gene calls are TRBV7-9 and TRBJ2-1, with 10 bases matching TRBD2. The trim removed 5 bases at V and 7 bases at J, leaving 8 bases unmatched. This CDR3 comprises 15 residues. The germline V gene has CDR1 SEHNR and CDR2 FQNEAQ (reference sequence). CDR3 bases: TGTGCCAGCAGCACACCGGGACTAGCGTCGAATGAGCAGTTCTTC. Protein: CASSTPGLASNEQFF.

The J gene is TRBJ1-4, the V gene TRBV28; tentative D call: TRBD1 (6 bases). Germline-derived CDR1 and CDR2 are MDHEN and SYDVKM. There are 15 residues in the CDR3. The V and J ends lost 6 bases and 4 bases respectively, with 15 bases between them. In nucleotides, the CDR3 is TGTGCCAGCAGACGGGACAATCGGGATAATGAAAAACTGTTTTTT. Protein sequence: CASRRDNRDNEKLFF.